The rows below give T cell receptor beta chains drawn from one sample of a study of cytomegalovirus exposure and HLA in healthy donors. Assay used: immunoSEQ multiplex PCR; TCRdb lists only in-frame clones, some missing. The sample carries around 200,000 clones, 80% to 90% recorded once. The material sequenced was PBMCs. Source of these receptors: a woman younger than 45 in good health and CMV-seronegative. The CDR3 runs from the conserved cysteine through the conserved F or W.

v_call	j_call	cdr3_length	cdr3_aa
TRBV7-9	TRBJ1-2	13	CASTLDGAYGYTF
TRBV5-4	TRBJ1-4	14	CASSLTSTNEKLFF
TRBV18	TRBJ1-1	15	CASSPAGGIGTEAFF
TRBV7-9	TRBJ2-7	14	CASSLTGLWLEQYF
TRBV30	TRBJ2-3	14	CASARTDSTDTQYF
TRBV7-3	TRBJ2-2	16	CASSADGGAVTGELFF
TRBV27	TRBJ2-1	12	CASSTGTFEQFF
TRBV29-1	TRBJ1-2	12	CSVETGRNGYTF
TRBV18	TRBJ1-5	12	CASSPTGSPQHF
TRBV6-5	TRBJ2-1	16	CASSYSLGQGRTEQFF
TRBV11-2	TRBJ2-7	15	CASSLPRALTYEQYF
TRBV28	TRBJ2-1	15	CASSLLRGSYNEQFF
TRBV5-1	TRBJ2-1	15	CASSLAAGSYNEQFF
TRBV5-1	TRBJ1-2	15	CASSLDGRGLAGYTF
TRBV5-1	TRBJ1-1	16	CASSLARGPMNTEAFF
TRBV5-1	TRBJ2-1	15	CASSLTSGGAEEQFF
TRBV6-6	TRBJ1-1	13	CASSYLSDTEAFF
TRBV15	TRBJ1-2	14	CATSSGGMVGGYTF
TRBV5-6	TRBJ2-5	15	CASSFSGQIQETQYF
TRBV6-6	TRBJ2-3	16	CASSYRSAGESDTQYF
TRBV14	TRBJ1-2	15	CASSPKAGRKYGYTF
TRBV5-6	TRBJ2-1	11	CASSLSYEQFF
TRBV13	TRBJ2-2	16	CASSTRTGLNTGELFF
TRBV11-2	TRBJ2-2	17	CASSSSRRTGGTGELFF
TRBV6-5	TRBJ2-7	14	CASSPRDRVNEQYF
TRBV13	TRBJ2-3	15	CASSLSGGARDTQYF
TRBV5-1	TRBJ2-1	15	CASSLVLSSYNEQFF
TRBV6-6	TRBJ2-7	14	CASSSRTDSYEQYF
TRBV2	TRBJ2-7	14	CASKRLAGGNEQYF
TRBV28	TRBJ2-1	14	CASSLSPEYNEQFF
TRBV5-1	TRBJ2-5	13	CASSYDWEETQYF
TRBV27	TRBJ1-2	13	CASSPQGHYGYTF
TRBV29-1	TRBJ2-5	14	CSVDLGQFRETQYF
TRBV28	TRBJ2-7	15	CASSLGGARGYEQYF
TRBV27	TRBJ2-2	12	CASRTYTGELFF
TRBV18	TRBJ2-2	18	CASSPPGTGFPNTGELFF
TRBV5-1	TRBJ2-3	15	CASSLAGGSTDTQYF
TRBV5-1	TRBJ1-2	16	CASSLIGGALDYGYTF
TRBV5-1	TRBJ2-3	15	CASSLGGASTDTQYF
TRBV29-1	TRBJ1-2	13	CSVAGISDYGYTF
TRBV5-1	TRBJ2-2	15	CASSSLATNTGELFF
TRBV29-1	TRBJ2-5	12	CSVETGVETQYF
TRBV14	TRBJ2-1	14	CASSRTLGTTEQFF
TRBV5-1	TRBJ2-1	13	CASSLAPDSEQFF
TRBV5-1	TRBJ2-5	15	CASSSRLAGLETQYF
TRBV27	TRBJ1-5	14	CASSSTGYNQPQHF
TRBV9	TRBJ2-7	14	CASSPQAGGLEQYF
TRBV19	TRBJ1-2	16	CASSMSPGTVNYGYTF
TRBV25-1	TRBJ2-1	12	CASSGQNNEQFF
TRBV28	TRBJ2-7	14	CASSGTSGTYEQYF
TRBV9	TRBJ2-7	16	CASSVLSGGELYEQYF
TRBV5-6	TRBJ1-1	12	CASSPTTGVVFF
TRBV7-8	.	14	CASSSGTGGYEQYF
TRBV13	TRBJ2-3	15	CASSHTGDDTDTQYF